This TCR beta chain is from a study of blood T cell repertoires in COVID-19. The wider study: PBMCs, B-cell-depleted T cells, or T cells provided the cDNA or gDNA that made up the material.

CDR1 and CDR2 (germline): MNHNY, SVGAGI (reference sequence). With 6 bases clipped from V and 5 bases from J, the junction kept 5 bases outside the gene matches. The CDR3 contains 14 residues. Authors' analysis steps: For nucleated cells, counts were estimated from reference gene primer amplification. Some clones are missing from TCRdb's copy, which holds only in-frame ones; the method was immunoSEQ multiplex PCR. D and trimming come from the DNA, and the V and J calls and clone size come from that table. The repertoire includes approximately 70,000 clones, about 86% of them detected once, and just over 4.5% sits in the top ten.

The sequencing input was peripheral blood. This receptor was taken from a woman between 55 and 75 years old with acute or convalescent COVID-19. The chain is built from TRBV6-6 and TRBJ1-1; the match to TRBD1 covers 11 bases. The CDR3: CASRTGQGATEAFF. The CDR3, as DNA: TGTGCCAGCAGAACCGGACAGGGGGCGACTGAAGCTTTCTTT.